This section outlines one T cell receptor (beta chain) sequence together with its context. Its recognized antigen is unknown. No much larger clone is present one base from it, and per-base qualities are unavailable. The data originate from a study of blood T cell repertoires in COVID-19 (dated by TCRdb to 2020 to 2021). About the investigation overall: Samples covering the acute and convalescent phases of COVID-19 were provided by collaborators in the United States, Italy and Spain. The dataset comprised deeply sampled blood TCRbeta repertoires from subjects exposed to, actively infected with, or recovered from COVID-19. The prospective study material was composed of cDNA or gDNA derived from T cells, B-cell-depleted T cells, or PBMCs. A de-identified subject ID, COVID-19 status, age in years and sex were almost always included in the sample metadata. Where available, HLA class I and class II types were obtained from metadata supplied by the sample provider rather than from assay-based typing. The repertoires were made available in a free public database intended to serve as a resource for research on the immune response to SARS-CoV-2. Samples were obtained from the ongoing ImmuneRACE study (first 160 participants) and from 1,254 subjects provided by 6 global collaborators.

The germline V gene (reference sequence) provides CDR1 MNHNY and CDR2 SVGAGI. Trimming takes 7 bases off V and 9 bases off J; junction bases not matched to a gene: 9. Counted from cysteine to phenylalanine, this CDR3 has 15 amino acids. Only CDR3 DNA remains: 45 bases, in frame from the first base. Broad study findings and their caveats: How much clinical and demographic metadata was included differed by source and by participant, and the metadata was provided uncurated.

Each collaborating institution followed its own protocols to collect whole blood in K2EDTA tubes. For TCRbeta analysis, collaborator samples were shipped as frozen whole blood, as isolated PBMCs, or as DNA extracted from either sample type. TCRbeta CDR3 regions were amplified from genomic DNA by means of the immunoSEQ Assay, a bias-controlled multiplex PCR. Turning to the authors' computational methods: Within the assay, amplification of reference gene primers was used to estimate how many nucleated cells each sample contained. Sequence reads were collapsed and filtered to measure the absolute abundance of every unique TCRbeta CDR3 rearrangement. Productive Simpson clonality was computed per sample as the square root of Simpson's diversity index over productive rearrangements. Here the immuneACCESS table is served through TCRdb, limited to in-frame sequences with V and J called. Missing clones are a known gap in these copies; in checked studies unresolved V genes cover under half, and the rest lacks a known reason. V and J calls and clone size come straight from that table; D and trimming were deduced from the DNA. This sample lists 60,000 to 85,000 clones; 80% to 90% were detected once. The ten largest clones capture over 35% of the sample.

In this chain, TRBV6-6 is recombined with TRBJ2-1; 13 central nucleotides agree with TRBD2. This TCR derives from an older man with acute or convalescent COVID-19. Sequenced input: peripheral blood. The CDR3 protein: CASTPLAGGSGEQFF. The sequence in DNA is TGTGCCAGCACTCCACTAGCGGGGGGGTCGGGTGAGCAGTTCTTC.